These 5 T cell receptor beta chains were sequenced from one sample in a study of cytomegalovirus exposure and HLA in healthy donors. Use of 60 Vbeta and 13 Jbeta primers characterized the PCR. Method: immunoSEQ multiplex PCR; TCRdb's copy keeps in-frame clones and lacks some. The table lists roughly 140,000 clones, roughly 80% of them singletons, with approximately 4.2% in the top ten. Material for sequencing was PBMCs. All receptors come from a woman between 40 and 55 years old in good health and CMV-seropositive.

CDR3 residues: CASLTRTGVEETQYF. The CDR3 region has the DNA TGTGCCAGCCTAACGAGGACAGGCGTGGAAGAGACCCAGTACTTC. The chain joins TRBV28 to TRBJ2-5, with 7 nucleotides matching TRBD1. The germline V gene has CDR1 MDHEN and CDR2 SYDVKM. Trimming removed 8 bases from V and 3 bases from J; junction bases left unmatched: 12. This CDR3 has 15 amino acids.

The rearrangement joins TRBV7-7 to TRBJ2-7; D is uncertain. This CDR3 is 14 amino acids long. Germline CDR1 SSHAT, CDR2 FNYEAQ (reference sequence). V was trimmed by 3 bases and J by 0 bases, leaving 9 bases between them. As DNA, the CDR3 is TGTGCCAGCAGCTTGGGCCCGAGCTCCTACGAGCAGTACTTC. Protein product: CASSLGPSSYEQYF.

V is TRBV13 and J is TRBJ2-7, with TRBD1 as a possible D gene (6 bases). CDR1 is PRHDT and CDR2 is FYEKMQ in the germline V gene (reference sequence). Trimming stripped 5 bases from V and 2 bases from J, with 13 bases between. The CDR3 loop spans 14 amino acids. DNA for the CDR3: TGTGCCAGCAGCCCCCGACAGGAGACCTACGAGCAGTACTTC. It is translated as CASSPRQETYEQYF. The full variable domain, completed using reference TRBV13 and TRBJ2-7, is AAGVIQSPRHLIKEKRETATLKCYPIPRHDTVYWYQQGPGQDPQFLISFYEKMQSDKGSIPDRFSAQQFSDYHSELNMSSLELGDSALYFCASSPRQETYEQYFGPGTRLTVT.

This rearrangement joins TRBV7-8 to TRBJ1-2; TRBD1 matches at 10 bases. Germline V gene data show CDR1 as SGHVS and CDR2 as FQNEAQ. The ends lost 0 bases at V and 5 bases at J; junction bases unmatched: 6. CDR3 length equals 16 residues. CDR3 protein: CASSLARQGAGYGYTF. In DNA form, the CDR3 reads TGTGCCAGCAGCTTAGCACGACAGGGGGCTGGATATGGCTACACCTTC.

This clone has only one observation. V gene TRBV2 combines with J gene TRBJ2-6; D might be TRBD2 (6 bases). The V and J ends lost 6 bases and 0 bases respectively, with 12 bases between them. This CDR3 region has 16 residues. From germline, CDR1 is SNHLY and CDR2 FYNNEI. CDR3 sequence reads: CASRGRLGSGANVLTF. The CDR3, as DNA: TGTGCCAGCAGGGGGAGGTTAGGCTCTGGGGCCAACGTCCTGACTTTC.